These 24 T cell receptor beta chains share one sample of origin, sequenced in a study of OX40 agonist ivuxolimab in advanced cancers. Using immunoSEQ multiplex PCR, the repertoire was profiled, and TCRdb retains in-frame clones only, with some absent. The sample has around 95,000 clones; 85% to 95% are singletons. The source material was CD4+ or CD8+ T cells sorted from blood, sampled in a trial of the OX40 agonist ivuxolimab. All receptors come from an adult with an advanced solid tumor such as melanoma, head and neck, liver or kidney cancer.

The rearrangement uses TRBV18 and TRBJ2-1; D is possibly TRBD1 or TRBD2 (5 bases each). Germline V gene data show CDR1 as KGHSH and CDR2 as LQKENI. This CDR3 contains 13 residues. V was clipped by 4 bases and J by 7 bases, with 11 bases between them. DNA of the CDR3: TGTGCCAGCTCACAGGGGACGGGTAATGAGCAGTTCTTC. Amino acids: CASSQGTGNEQFF.

This clone has a single count. The genes are TRBV7-2 and TRBJ2-7, with D maybe TRBD1 (6 bases). Germline values: CDR1 SGHTA, CDR2 FQGNSA. The CDR3 covers 14 residues. Trimming cost V 1 base and J 2 bases, with 9 bases left between them. The CDR3 region is CASSLDWTAYEQYF. The DNA for the CDR3 is TGTGCCAGCAGCTTAGACTGGACAGCCTACGAGCAGTACTTC.

The count of this clone is one. The gene calls are TRBV7-2 and TRBJ2-1; D possibly corresponds to TRBD2 (6 bases). Between the trimmed V and J ends, which lost 2 bases and 2 bases, there was a span of 13 bases. The length of the CDR3 is 16 residues. CDR1 and CDR2 (germline): SGHTA, FQGNSA. For the CDR3, the DNA is TGTGCCAGCAGCTTATCGGGAGCTTGGACCTACAATGAGCAGTTCTTC. This translates into CASSLSGAWTYNEQFF.

This chain links TRBV6-5 with TRBJ2-7; 9 bases are shared with TRBD2. Germline V gene data show CDR1 as MNHEY and CDR2 as SVGAGI. J was trimmed by 2 bases and V by 0 bases; bases with no gene match: 2. The CDR3 has 15 residues. The CDR3 loop is CASSYSAGGPYEQYV. The CDR3, as DNA: TGTGCCAGCAGTTACTCGGCGGGAGGGCCCTACGAGCAGTACGTC.

The chain uses TRBV30 and TRBJ2-7; 7 bases map to TRBD1. Germline CDR1 GTSNPN, CDR2 SVGIG (reference sequence). V trimming: 2 bases; J trimming: 1 base; junction bases outside the gene matches: 8. This CDR3 is 15 amino acids long. CDR3 coding DNA: TGTGCCTGGAGTTGGAAAGGGGGCCTTTCCTACGAGCAGTACTTC. Translating gives CAWSWKGGLSYEQYF.

This clone appeared once. The chain combines TRBV11-2 with TRBJ2-7, with unresolved D. V was cut by 2 bases and J by 5 bases, with 13 bases left in between. The CDR3 length is 14 residues. The V gene's germline CDR1 is SGHAT and CDR2 FQNNGV. In DNA form, the CDR3 reads TGTGCCAGCAGCTTACAAAAGGGATGGGACGAGCAGTACTTC. This encodes CASSLQKGWDEQYF.

Only one count was recorded for this clone. CDR3: CASSYAVRTYGYTF. The CDR3 region has the DNA TGTGCCAGCAGTTACGCGGTCAGAACTTATGGCTACACCTTC. J is TRBJ1-2 and V is TRBV6-5; D unclear. Germline lookup yields CDR1 MNHEY and CDR2 SVGAGI. V lost 2 bases and J lost 5, with 12 bases in between. The CDR3 is made up of 14 amino acids.

V usage is TRBV30 and J usage is TRBJ2-5, with a tentative D call TRBD1 (6 bases). The germline V gene has CDR1 GTSNPN and CDR2 SVGIG (reference sequence). The CDR3 runs 13 residues. Trimming pared 4 bases from V and 2 bases from J, leaving 11 bases between. The CDR3 loop reads CAWIGRGQETQYF. The DNA for the CDR3 is TGTGCCTGGATTGGCAGGGGACAAGAGACCCAGTACTTC.

This sequence joins TRBV6-6 and TRBJ1-5, with D possibly being TRBD1 (5 bases). This CDR3 is built from 13 residues. Trimming shortened V by 5 bases and J by 5 bases, and 10 bases separated the two germline ends. In germline, CDR1 is MNHNY, CDR2 SVGAGI (reference sequence). CDR3 bases: TGTGCCAGCAGTAGGGACCGGTATCAGCCCCAGCATTTT. It encodes CASSRDRYQPQHF.

This sequence joins TRBV18 and TRBJ2-3, with TRBD1 matching over 11 bases. Germline CDR1 and CDR2: KGHSH and LQKENI. Trimming cost V 4 bases and J 0 bases; bases outside gene matches: 3. This CDR3 has 16 residues. The CDR3 protein is CASSLGTGGSTDTQYF. The CDR3 DNA reads as TGTGCCAGCTCACTCGGGACAGGGGGTAGCACAGATACGCAGTATTTT.

The chain has TRBV28 and TRBJ1-1; a possible D gene is TRBD1 (5 bases). The CDR3 length is 13 residues. The germline V gene has CDR1 MDHEN and CDR2 SYDVKM. V was trimmed by 7 bases and J by 0 bases, leaving 9 bases between them. DNA for the CDR3: TGTGCCAGCACGTCAGGGATGAACACTGAAGCTTTCTTT. Protein sequence: CASTSGMNTEAFF.

The chain is built from TRBV6-5 and TRBJ1-4; tentatively, D is TRBD1 (5 bases). Germline loops: CDR1 MNHEY, CDR2 SVGAGI. The CDR3 totals 15 residues. Trimming pared 2 bases from V and 7 bases from J, leaving 14 bases between. CDR3 DNA: TGTGCCAGCAGTTACCTGGGACGGAACTCTGAAAAACTGTTTTTT. Translated, it gives CASSYLGRNSEKLFF.

The sample holds one count of this clone. The chain is built from TRBV29-1 and TRBJ2-1; the match to TRBD1 covers 8 bases. Trimming cost V 8 bases and J 8 bases; bases outside gene matches: 14. This CDR3 region has 14 residues. CDR1 is SQVTM and CDR2 is ANQGSEA in the germline V gene. The chain's CDR3 is CSSPPGQGADEQFF. The CDR3 nucleotides read TGCAGCTCCCCCCCCGGACAGGGTGCCGATGAGCAGTTCTTC.

This rearrangement joins TRBV7-2 to TRBJ1-2; TRBD1 is a possible D gene (5 bases). Trimming took off 5 bases at V and 8 bases at J, with 15 bases between the two ends. Germline V CDR1 and CDR2: SGHTA, FQGNSA. The CDR3 sequence is 13 residues long. CDR3 protein: CASSRDRPLGYTF. CDR3 DNA: TGTGCCAGCAGCCGAGACAGACCGTTGGGCTACACCTTC.

This sequence joins TRBV5-6 and TRBJ1-6; D possibly corresponds to TRBD1 (5 bases). The CDR3 contains 14 residues. Trimming pared 3 bases from V and 10 bases from J, leaving 14 bases between. Per germline, CDR1 SGHDT and CDR2 YYEEEE. CDR3 loop: CASSWGRGNSPLHF. The CDR3 region has the DNA TGTGCCAGCAGCTGGGGGAGGGGAAACTCACCCCTCCACTTT.

The chain is built from TRBV19 and TRBJ2-5; unclear D gene. The CDR3 has 11 amino acids. The germline V and J ends were trimmed by 2 bases and 6 bases, with 4 bases remaining between them. The germline V gene has CDR1 LNHDA and CDR2 SQIVND (reference sequence). Here the CDR3 DNA reads TGTGCCAGTAGTATATCAAAGACCCAGTACTTC. It codes for CASSISKTQYF.

This chain joins TRBV11-3 and TRBJ2-6; 9 bases are shared with TRBD2. Trimming took 2 bases from V and 0 from J; bases not matched to a gene: 11. This CDR3 region has 20 residues. Germline lookup yields CDR1 SGHNT and CDR2 YENEEA. CDR3 sequence reads: CASSLFLIAGVGSGANVLTF. The DNA for the CDR3 is TGTGCCAGCAGCTTATTCCTTATAGCGGGAGTGGGCTCTGGGGCCAACGTCCTGACTTTC.

This clone was seen once. V is TRBV28 and J is TRBJ1-1; D remains ambiguous. The germline V gene has CDR1 MDHEN and CDR2 SYDVKM. This CDR3 spans 14 amino acids. Trimming stripped 4 bases from V and 0 bases from J, with 9 bases between. CDR3 residues: CASSSSGMNTEAFF. The CDR3 DNA reads TGTGCCAGCAGTTCCTCGGGAATGAACACTGAAGCTTTCTTT.

V is TRBV29-1 and J is TRBJ1-4, with TRBD1 identical over 10 bases. V trimming: 4 bases; J trimming: 3 bases; junction bases outside the gene matches: 17. Germline CDR1 SQVTM, CDR2 ANQGSEA. CDR3 length: 19 residues. The CDR3 protein is CSVGGIPGTGDPANEKLFF. CDR3 in DNA: TGCAGCGTTGGGGGAATTCCGGGGACAGGGGACCCTGCTAATGAAAAACTGTTTTTT.

The chain joins TRBV10-3 to TRBJ2-1; 11 bases map to TRBD2. J gave up 5 bases and V 8 bases, and 5 bases lay outside the gene matches. CDR1 and CDR2 (germline): ENHRY, SYGVKD. The CDR3 runs 14 residues. Here the CDR3 reads CAIGTSGSDNEQFF. CDR3 DNA sequence: TGTGCCATCGGTACTAGCGGGAGCGACAATGAGCAGTTCTTC.

The V and J genes are TRBV9 and TRBJ1-2; D remains unclear. Trimming pared 3 bases from V and 2 bases from J, leaving 8 bases between. Germline V CDR1 and CDR2: SGDLS, YYNGEE. The CDR3 contains 13 residues. The CDR3 DNA follows: TGTGCCAGCAGCGGCCGAGGAAACTATGGCTACACCTTC. It codes for CASSGRGNYGYTF.

This clone was seen only once. The rearrangement links TRBV7-2 to TRBJ1-5; D remains ambiguous. The CDR3 extends over 13 amino acids. The V and J ends lost 4 bases and 7 bases respectively, with 11 bases between them. Germline CDR1 reads SGHTA; CDR2 reads FQGNSA. The DNA of the CDR3 is TGTGCCAGCAGCTCGGGTGGTTTCCAGCCCCAGCATTTT. This sequence encodes CASSSGGFQPQHF. The variable domain in full, completed from reference TRBV7-2 and TRBJ1-5, reads GAGVSQSPSNKVTEKGKDVELRCDPISGHTALYWYRQSLGQGLEFLIYFQGNSAPDKSGLPSDRFSAERTGGSVSTLTIQRTQQEDSAVYLCASSSGGFQPQHFGDGTRLSIL.

The chain couples TRBV5-1 to TRBJ2-3; 7 bases map to TRBD2. Per germline, CDR1 SGHRS and CDR2 YFSETQ. The CDR3 spans 14 residues. J lost 3 bases, V lost 5 bases, and 6 bases had no gene match. The CDR3 DNA reads TGCGCCAGCAGGGCTAGCGGAAGTACAGATACGCAGTATTTT. Translation: CASRASGSTDTQYF.

The chain combines TRBV2 with TRBJ1-2; 11 nucleotides match TRBD1. Germline assignment: CDR1 SNHLY and CDR2 FYNNEI. The CDR3 is 15 amino acids. The V and J ends lost 8 bases and 6 bases, in that order; junction bases with no gene match: 11. This CDR3 reads CASRGQGVEVDGYTF. CDR3 nucleotides: TGTGCCAGCCGGGGACAGGGGGTTGAGGTAGATGGCTACACCTTC.